This TCR beta chain was documented in a study of blood T cell repertoires in COVID-19. The table came from immunoSEQ multiplex PCR; TCRdb's copy has only in-frame clones and leaves some out. This table holds 250,000 or so clones, roughly 80% found once. Germline trimming cut 2 bases from V and 3 bases from J; bases unmatched to any gene: 2. The CDR3 extends over 14 amino acids. Per the germline V gene, CDR1 is MNHNY and CDR2 is SVGAGI (reference sequence). This sequence joins TRBV6-6 and TRBJ2-5; 8 bases fit TRBD1. Sequenced sample: peripheral blood. The TCR comes from a woman aged 18-30 years with acute or convalescent COVID-19. The CDR3 loop is CASSYVTGEETQYF. CDR3 DNA: TGTGCCAGCAGTTACGTGACAGGGGAAGAGACCCAGTACTTC.